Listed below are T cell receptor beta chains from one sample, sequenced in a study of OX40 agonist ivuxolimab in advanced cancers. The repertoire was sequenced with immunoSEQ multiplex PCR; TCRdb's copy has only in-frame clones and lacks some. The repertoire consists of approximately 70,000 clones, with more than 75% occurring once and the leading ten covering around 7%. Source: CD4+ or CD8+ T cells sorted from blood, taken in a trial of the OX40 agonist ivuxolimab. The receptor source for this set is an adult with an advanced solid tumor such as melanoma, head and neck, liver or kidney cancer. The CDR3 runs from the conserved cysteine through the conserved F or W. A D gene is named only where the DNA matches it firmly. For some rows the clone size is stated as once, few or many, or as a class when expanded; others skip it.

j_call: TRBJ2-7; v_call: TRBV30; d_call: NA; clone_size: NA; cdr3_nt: TGTGCCTGGAGTATAGATACCCTCGCCTACGAGCAGTACTTC; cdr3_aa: CAWSIDTLAYEQYF
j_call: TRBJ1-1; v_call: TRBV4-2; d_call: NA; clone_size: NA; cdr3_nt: TGTGCCAGCAGCCAAGTCGCCAGACTATTAACCTCGAACACTGAAGCTTTCTTT; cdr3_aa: CASSQVARLLTSNTEAFF
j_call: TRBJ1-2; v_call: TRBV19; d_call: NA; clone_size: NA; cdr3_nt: TGTGCCAGTAGTGCCCCGGACTCGTATGGCTACACCTTC; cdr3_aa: CASSAPDSYGYTF
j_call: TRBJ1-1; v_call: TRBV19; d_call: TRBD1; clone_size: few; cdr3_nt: TGTGCCAGTACCGACAGGGCTTGGACTGAAGCTTTCTTT; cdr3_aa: CASTDRAWTEAFF
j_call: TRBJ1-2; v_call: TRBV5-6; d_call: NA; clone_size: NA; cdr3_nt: TGTGCCAGCAGCTTGGGGACAGTCCCTAACTATGGCTACACCTTC; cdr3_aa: CASSLGTVPNYGYTF
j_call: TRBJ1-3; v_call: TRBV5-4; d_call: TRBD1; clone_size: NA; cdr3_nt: TGTGCCAGCAGCTTGGCCGGTTCCTGGACAGGGCTCTCTGGAAACACCATATATTTT; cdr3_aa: CASSLAGSWTGLSGNTIYF
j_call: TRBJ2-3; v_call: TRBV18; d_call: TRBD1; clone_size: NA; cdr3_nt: TGTGCCAGCTCATCGATTCCGGGACAGGGGGCAGATACGCAGTATTTT; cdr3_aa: CASSSIPGQGADTQYF
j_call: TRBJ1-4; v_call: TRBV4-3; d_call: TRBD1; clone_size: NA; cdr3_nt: TGCGCCAGCAGGCGGGACAGGAATGAAAAACTGTTTTTT; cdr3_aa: CASRRDRNEKLFF
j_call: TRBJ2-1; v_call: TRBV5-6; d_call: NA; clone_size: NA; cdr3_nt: TGTGCCAGCAGCTCCTTAATCAATGAGCAGTTCTTC; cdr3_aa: CASSSLINEQFF
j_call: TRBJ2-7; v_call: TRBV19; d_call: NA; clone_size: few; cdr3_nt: TGTGCCAGTAGCCCCGGACGACTCAACGAGCAGTACTTC; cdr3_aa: CASSPGRLNEQYF
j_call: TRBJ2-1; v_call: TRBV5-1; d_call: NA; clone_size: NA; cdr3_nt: TGCGCCAGCAGCTTAACCCGGGGGGAGCAGTTCTTC; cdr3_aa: CASSLTRGEQFF
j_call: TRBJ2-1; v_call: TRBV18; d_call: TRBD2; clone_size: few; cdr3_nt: TGTGCCAGCTCACCAACCCTAGCGGGAGGAGAAGAGCAGTTCTTC; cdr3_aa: CASSPTLAGGEEQFF
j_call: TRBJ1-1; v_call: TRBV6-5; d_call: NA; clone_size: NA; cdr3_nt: TGTGCCAGCAGTTGGGGCATCAACACTGAAGCTTTCTTT; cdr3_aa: CASSWGINTEAFF